This T cell receptor (beta chain) emerged from a study of T cell changes during pregnancy in multiple sclerosis. Germline V CDR1 and CDR2: SGHVS, FNYEAQ. Trimming took 5 bases from V and 14 from J; bases not matched to a gene: 9. This CDR3 is 13 amino acids long. The method was immunoSEQ multiplex PCR; TCRdb's version includes in-frame clones alone and lacks a portion of them. The sample shows about 58,000 clones, 93% of them seen only once. This chain uses TRBV7-6 with TRBJ1-6; 7 bases match TRBD1. Sequenced material: CD8+ T cells from peripheral blood mononuclear cells, taken in the second trimester of pregnancy. The TCR comes from a female donor with multiple sclerosis, enrolled in a pregnancy study. CDR3 sequence: CASSLTQQGTLHF. DNA for the CDR3: TGTGCCAGCAGCCTGACGCAACAGGGGACCCTCCACTTT.